This record concerns one T cell receptor (beta chain) sequence. There are many counts of this clonotype. Its antigen remains unidentified. Base qualities were left out, and no much larger clone turns up one base away. Donors were patients with localized lung adenocarcinoma, a subtype of non-small cell lung cancer. The samples were taken from the centers of localized lung adenocarcinomas. For TCR repertoire analysis, CD8+ T cells from tumor tissue were profiled separately from CD4+ T cells. This specimen belongs to a study of CD4 and CD8 cells across lung adenocarcinoma regions listed by TCRdb under 2018. In the study overall: The study examined intratumor heterogeneity of the T cell receptor repertoire by comparing tumor centers with tumor margins.

The V and J ends are trimmed by 2 bases and 5 bases, leaving 6 bases between them. Reading from cysteine to phenylalanine, the CDR3 counts 13 amino acids. Of all the DNA, just the CDR3 is kept, 39 bases in frame from base 1. The germline V gene yields SGHNT for CDR1 and YENEEA for CDR2. Library preparation employed PCR. Sequencing used a HiSeq X Ten. The public reads were reanalyzed by TCRdb: fastp trimming at Q25, MiXCR alignment, in-frame beta chains only. Duplicate CDR3 protein sequences are folded into a single record with the most common DNA and genes. The sample table shows around 19,000 distinct CDR3 sequences, and around 59% are seen once. Jointly, the top ten make up around 25% of the sample.

Recombination connected TRBV11-3 to TRBJ2-2; no D gene can be assigned with confidence. Source material: CD8+ T cells from the center of a lung tumor. Interpreted using the paper, the cell subset or site label stands for: tumor center region. The sequence came from a female donor with lung adenocarcinoma. The CD4 and CD8 labels of this study may be unreliable. Read as DNA, the sequence is TGTGCCAGCAGCTTACTAGGAACCGGGGAGCTGTTTTTT. Its amino acids are CASSLLGTGELFF.